A selection of T cell receptor beta chains follows, all from one sample in a study of blood T cell repertoires in COVID-19. The method was immunoSEQ multiplex PCR; TCRdb's version includes in-frame clones alone and lacks a portion of them. Of about 15,000 clones listed, more than 75% are singletons. Sequencing was performed on peripheral blood. Receptors were obtained from a human donor in a cohort sampled during active COVID-19. Each CDR3 is given with its conserved first and last residue. D genes are given only for firm matches. A row's size may be missing; if present it is once, few, many or a size class.

size	J	D	V	DNA	CDR3
-	TRBJ2-2	-	TRBV4-3	TGCGCCAGCAGCCAAGTCTTCCCGAACACCGGGGAGCTGTTTTTT	CASSQVFPNTGELFF
few	TRBJ2-5	-	TRBV18	TGTGCCAGCTCACCCTTAGGCGGGGACCAAGAGACCCAGTACTTC	CASSPLGGDQETQYF
once	TRBJ2-5	-	TRBV29-1	TGCAGCGTTGAAGGGTCCCGGGAGACCCAGTACTTC	CSVEGSRETQYF
few	TRBJ1-1	-	TRBV6-5	TGTGCCAGCAGTTACCAGGGCTGGTCGATGAACACTGAAGCTTTCTTT	CASSYQGWSMNTEAFF
few	TRBJ1-1	-	TRBV7-2	TGTGCCAGCAGCTTAGACAGGAACACTGAAGCTTTCTTT	CASSLDRNTEAFF
-	TRBJ1-5	-	TRBV5-4	TGTGCCAGCAGCTTGGGGGGGCCAGATAGCAATCAGCCCCAGCATTTT	CASSLGGPDSNQPQHF
-	TRBJ2-7	TRBD1	TRBV2	TGTGCCAGCAGTTCTCGGACAGGGGGCTACGAGCAGTACTTC	CASSSRTGGYEQYF
-	TRBJ2-7	TRBD2	TRBV5-1	TGCGCCAGCAGGGTGAGCGCTAGCGGGGGGGAGGAGCAGTACTTC	CASRVSASGGEEQYF
-	TRBJ2-1	-	TRBV27	TGTGCCAGCAGTTTATCGACAGACAATGAGCAGTTCTTC	CASSLSTDNEQFF
once	TRBJ1-4	-	TRBV29-1	TGCAGCGGAGGGTTAGGAGCAACTAATGAAAAACTGTTTTTT	CSGGLGATNEKLFF
-	TRBJ1-4	TRBD1	TRBV18	TGTGCCAGCTCAATCGTGGCAGGGGGCAGTGAAAAACTGTTTTTT	CASSIVAGGSEKLFF
-	TRBJ2-5	-	TRBV27	TGTGCCAGCAGTTCCGCGGGACGTGTGCCCGAGGGGACCCAGTACTTC	CASSSAGRVPEGTQYF
-	TRBJ1-1	-	TRBV2	TGTGCCAGCAGAAATTCCCGGACAAGTTATGCTAAAGCTTTCTTT	CASRNSRTSYAKAFF
-	TRBJ2-5	TRBD2	TRBV5-4	TGTGCCAGCAGCTTGGTGGGGGAGGGGATCCAGTACTTC	CASSLVGEGIQYF
-	TRBJ2-2	TRBD1	TRBV5-1	TGCGCCAGCAGCTTGTACAGGGGAGACACCGGGGAGCTGTTTTTT	CASSLYRGDTGELFF
-	TRBJ1-1	TRBD1	TRBV7-9	TGTGCCAGCAGCTCGAGGGGGCCGAACACTGAAGCTTTCTTT	CASSSRGPNTEAFF
once	TRBJ2-5	TRBD1	TRBV19	TGTGCCAGTAGTAGGGGACAGAGTCAAGAGACCCAGTACTTC	CASSRGQSQETQYF
-	TRBJ2-7	-	TRBV7-3	TGTGCCAGCAGCAGTGGGCCGTTCTACGAGCAGTACTTC	CASSSGPFYEQYF
-	TRBJ2-7	TRBD1	TRBV2	TGTGCCAGCAGTACCGGTCGGACAGGGAGGTACGAGCAGTACTTC	CASSTGRTGRYEQYF
once	TRBJ2-1	TRBD2	TRBV6-5	TGTGCCAGCAGCCCACTAGCGGGGAGCTACAATGAGCAGTTCTTC	CASSPLAGSYNEQFF
-	TRBJ2-7	-	TRBV9	TGTGCCAGCAGCGAACAGGGTGTCCCCTACGAGCAGTACTTC	CASSEQGVPYEQYF
once	TRBJ2-3	-	TRBV6-6	TGTGCCAGCAGGAAAACTAGTGACACAGATACGCAGTATTTT	CASRKTSDTDTQYF
-	TRBJ2-5	-	TRBV11-1	TGTGCCAGCAGCTTAGGCTGGCTAGCCGGTGAGGAGACCCAGTACTTC	CASSLGWLAGEETQYF
-	TRBJ1-5	TRBD1	TRBV20-1	TGCAGTGCTAGTGAGACAGGGGTGGTGAATCAGCCCCAGCATTTT	CSASETGVVNQPQHF
-	TRBJ2-7	-	TRBV4-3	TGCGCCAGCAGCCAAGATGTGGTAGGGGATTACGAGCAGTACTTC	CASSQDVVGDYEQYF
once	TRBJ2-5	TRBD1	TRBV3-1/TRBV3-2	TGTGCCAGCAGCCAAATCGGGACAGGTAGAGAGACCCAGTACTTC	CASSQIGTGRETQYF
once	TRBJ2-3	TRBD1	TRBV7-3	TGTGCCAGCAGCCGACAGGGGAGCACAGATACGCAGTATTTT	CASSRQGSTDTQYF
-	TRBJ2-2	-	TRBV5-1	TGCGCCAGCAGCTTGGCCCCAGGGAACCCGAACACCGGGGAGCTGTTTTTT	CASSLAPGNPNTGELFF
once	TRBJ1-4	-	TRBV7-2	TGTGCCAGCAGTTTGGGTAGGGGAAATGAAAAACTGTTTTTT	CASSLGRGNEKLFF
once	TRBJ2-3	-	TRBV5-1	TGCGCCAGCAGCTTGGGAGTCCAGGGCCCCCAGTATTTT	CASSLGVQGPQYF
once	TRBJ1-1	-	TRBV20-1	TGCAGTGCTAGTCTCAGGGGGAACACTGAAGCTTTCTTT	CSASLRGNTEAFF
-	TRBJ2-1	TRBD2	TRBV9	TGTGCCAGCAGCGTAGGGGGAGCGGGGGGGCTCGGTGAGCAGTTCTTC	CASSVGGAGGLGEQFF
-	TRBJ2-5	TRBD1	TRBV20-1	TGCAGTGCTAGTCCAGGGGGCACTGAGACCCAGTACTTC	CSASPGGTETQYF
-	TRBJ2-7	TRBD1	TRBV11-3	TGTGCCAGCAGCGCTGACAGGGGCTACGAGCAGTACTTC	CASSADRGYEQYF
-	TRBJ2-1	TRBD2	TRBV5-8	TGTGCCAGCAGCCTTGGCGGGGGGGGAAGTGAGCAGTTCTTC	CASSLGGGGSEQFF
-	TRBJ2-3	-	TRBV6-2/TRBV6-3	TGTGCCAGCAGTTACGGAGCCAATGGAGGGGATACGCAGTATTTT	CASSYGANGGDTQYF
-	TRBJ1-6	-	TRBV2	TGTGCCAGCAGTGAAGGTCAGGGTCGTAATTCACCCCTCCACTTT	CASSEGQGRNSPLHF
-	TRBJ1-5	-	TRBV19	TGTGCCAGTAGGCCGGGGGGGCTGGGTCAGCCCCAGCATTTT	CASRPGGLGQPQHF
-	TRBJ1-5	-	TRBV6-6	TGTGCCAGCAGTTACTCGGCCAGCAATCAGCCCCAGCATTTT	CASSYSASNQPQHF
-	TRBJ1-6	-	TRBV5-4	TGTGCCAGCAGCTTAGAGGCCTACTATTCACCCCTCCACTTT	CASSLEAYYSPLHF
-	TRBJ1-1	-	TRBV7-2	TGTGCCAGCAGCTTGTATCGGACGGGGAACGCTGAAGCTTTCTTT	CASSLYRTGNAEAFF
-	TRBJ1-1	-	TRBV5-1	TGCGCCAGCAGCTTGGCACTCGGCACTGAAGCTTTCTTT	CASSLALGTEAFF
-	TRBJ1-3	-	TRBV27	TGTGCCAGCAGCCGTCTATCGGGGGTGCCGACCTCTGGAAACACCATATATTTT	CASSRLSGVPTSGNTIYF
-	TRBJ2-1	TRBD1	TRBV7-6	TGTGCCAGCAGCACTAGGACAGGAGACAATGAGCAGTTCTTC	CASSTRTGDNEQFF
-	TRBJ1-2	-	TRBV15	TGTGCCACCAGCGGGGGCCGGACAGAGGTCTATGGCTACACCTTC	CATSGGRTEVYGYTF
-	TRBJ2-1	-	TRBV7-2	TGTGCCAGCAGCTTAGACAGGGACAATGAGCAGTTCTTC	CASSLDRDNEQFF
-	TRBJ2-3	-	TRBV6-1	TGTGCCAGCAGTGAACTACGAAATACGCAGTATTTT	CASSELRNTQYF
-	TRBJ1-3	-	TRBV16	TGTGCCAGCGCACTGAGACAGAGCTCTGGAAACACCATATATTTT	CASALRQSSGNTIYF
-	TRBJ2-3	TRBD1	TRBV6-1	TGTGCCAGCAGTGAAGGGACAGGGGGCTATACGCAGTATTTT	CASSEGTGGYTQYF
-	TRBJ1-1	TRBD1	TRBV2	TGTGCCAGCAGTAGACAGGGGGCTGAAGCTTTCTTT	CASSRQGAEAFF
-	TRBJ2-5	-	TRBV6-4	TGTGCCAGCAGTGAGCCGACTAGCCAAGAGACCCAGTACTTC	CASSEPTSQETQYF
-	TRBJ2-7	-	TRBV6-1	TGTGCCAGCAGTGAAATGCGGGGCTCCTACGAGCAGTACTTC	CASSEMRGSYEQYF
-	TRBJ1-1	-	TRBV11-1	TGTGCCAGCAGCTTAGACGGACAGAACACTGAAGCTTTCTTT	CASSLDGQNTEAFF
-	TRBJ1-5	TRBD1	TRBV6-2/TRBV6-3	TGTGCCAGCAGCGACAGGGTCAATCAGCCCCAGCATTTT	CASSDRVNQPQHF
once	TRBJ2-1	-	TRBV18	TGTGCCAGCTCAACACTGCCTGGCCACAATGAGCAGTTCTTC	CASSTLPGHNEQFF
-	TRBJ2-3	-	TRBV9	TGTGCCAGCAGCGTAGGGTCCTATCTTAGTACGCAGTATTTT	CASSVGSYLSTQYF
once	TRBJ2-1	-	TRBV7-6	TGTGCCAGCAGCTCAACGTTGCACAACAATGAGCAGTTCTTC	CASSSTLHNNEQFF
-	TRBJ1-4	-	TRBV7-8	TGTGCCAGCAGCCAGGGCAGGGGCAATGAAAAACTGTTTTTT	CASSQGRGNEKLFF
-	TRBJ1-4	-	TRBV5-1	TGCGCCAGCAGCTTTTCGGGGGGCGAAGAAAAACTGTTTTTT	CASSFSGGEEKLFF